This is a list of T cell receptor beta chains from one sample in a study of vaccination effects on CD4 cells after COVID-19. Antigens of these TCRs are unknown. Assay used: immunoSEQ multiplex PCR; TCRdb lists only in-frame clones, some missing. The data contain more than 35,000 clones, about 66% of them singletons. Sequencing used CD4+ T cells from PBMCs cultured with HCoV-OC43 spike peptides, obtained before COVID-19 vaccination. The receptor source for this set is a human donor who received a COVID-19 vaccine. Each CDR3 is given with its conserved first and last residue.

v_gene,j_gene,CDR3aa
TRBV19,TRBJ1-2,CASSIAGGAKGYTF
TRBV4-2,TRBJ2-1,CASSLGADSYNEQFF
TRBV5-4,TRBJ2-7,CASSTGQGLNYEQYF
TRBV6-6,TRBJ2-5,CASRASGGAGKTQYF
TRBV5-4,TRBJ2-1,CASSLVRGYYNEQFF
TRBV6-1,TRBJ1-1,CASGRGNTEAFF
TRBV4-1,TRBJ2-2,CASSQWGNPSGTGELFF
TRBV18,TRBJ2-7,CASSLGTSNEQYF
TRBV9,TRBJ2-3,CASSQAGSTDTQYF
TRBV13,TRBJ1-4,CASSPQGRREKLFF
TRBV27,TRBJ1-5,CASSFQPTGGGNQPQHF
TRBV18,TRBJ1-1,CASSRLGSTEAFF
TRBV7-9,TRBJ2-1,CASSPRQGRDEQFF
TRBV12-3/TRBV12-4,TRBJ1-6,CASSLTGNSPLHF
TRBV3-1/TRBV3-2,TRBJ2-2,CASSQDPLAGYTGELFF
TRBV16,TRBJ1-1,CASSQSIGGEAFF
TRBV4-1,TRBJ1-1,CASSQVGGKNTEAFF
TRBV5-1,TRBJ1-1,CASSSGQGEAFF
TRBV30,TRBJ1-2,CAWSITGSFYGYTF
TRBV18,TRBJ1-2,CASSPSTGLDYGYTF
TRBV11-3,TRBJ2-5,CASVKQGNQETQYF
TRBV7-9,TRBJ2-1,CASSLARRQVLSYNEQFF
TRBV9,TRBJ2-4,CASSVGENIQYF
TRBV2,TRBJ2-5,CASGAGTRSETQYF
TRBV5-1,TRBJ2-3,CASRGLAASTDTQYF
TRBV29-1,TRBJ1-1,CSVEEGIGTEAFF
TRBV7-9,TRBJ1-1,CASSLYMNTEAFF
TRBV2,TRBJ1-1,CASKGRGRTEAFF
TRBV7-9,TRBJ2-7,CASSLRATSGLAGGEQYF
TRBV3-1/TRBV3-2,TRBJ2-1,CASGGTSGYNEQFF
TRBV24-1,TRBJ2-1,CATSDFSYNEQFF
TRBV10-3,TRBJ1-1,CAISESSGSPVAFF
TRBV6-5,TRBJ2-7,CASSYARSYEQYF
TRBV2,TRBJ1-4,CASSRTAEKLFF
TRBV20-1,TRBJ1-3,CSARVGQGIYF
TRBV6-5,TRBJ1-6,CASTQGVRDSPLHF